This T cell receptor (beta chain) was recovered during a study of cytomegalovirus exposure and HLA in healthy donors. About the research overall: From HLA-typed donors, an early data release held tens of millions of unique TCRs.

This clone was counted a few times. The antigen is undetermined. PCR amplification relied on 60 Vbeta primers (plus 13 Jbeta primers). Sequenced by immunoSEQ multiplex PCR; TCRdb stores in-frame clones only, minus some. Of around 100,000 clones detected, around 80% appear once; the ten largest clones hold about 4.4%. Between the trimmed V and J ends, which lost 5 bases and 2 bases, there was a span of 9 bases. This CDR3 region has 14 residues. Germline V gives CDR1 SGHVS, CDR2 FNYEAQ. Those who donated were healthy bone marrow donors. Study findings and constraints: Among immune exposure information, only CMV serostatus was available.

The rearrangement uses TRBV7-6 and TRBJ1-4, with D maybe TRBD1 (5 bases). This sequence was found in a male donor in good health and CMV-seropositive. Material for sequencing was PBMCs. CDR3 sequence: CASSQQVTNEKLFF. The CDR3 DNA reads TGTGCCAGCAGCCAACAGGTCACTAATGAAAAACTGTTTTTT.